Below, 30 T cell receptor beta chains from the same sample are listed, as sequenced in a study of T cell repertoires in cytomegalovirus infection. For these TCRs, the target antigens are not known. TCRdb independently ran MiXCR on the reads; one entry per CDR3 protein. The data show about 500,000 distinct CDR3 sequences, 30% to 40% seen once. Material: cultured PBMCs, obtained from culture after CMV antigen stimulation. The source is a human donor in good health (CMV status not recorded). Some clones in this sample may be carry-over from other donors' samples.

This clonotype occurred a few times. The CDR3 is CASSQRGAYRGENEKLFF. CDR3 nucleotide sequence: TGTGCCAGCAGTCAAAGGGGGGCATACAGGGGAGAAAACGAAAAACTGTTTTTT. The chain carries TRBV6-5 and TRBJ1-4; 7 bases agree with TRBD1. Trimming cost V 5 bases and J 8 bases; bases outside gene matches: 20. The CDR3 sequence is 18 residues long. CDR1 is MNHEY and CDR2 is SVGAGI in the germline V gene.

The chain carries TRBV11-2 and TRBJ2-1; 10 nucleotides align to TRBD2. Germline CDR1 is SGHAT and CDR2 is FQNNGV. The CDR3 is 15 amino acids. The J segment lost 9 bases and the V segment lost 4 bases, leaving 9 bases of the junction unmatched. This chain's CDR3 is CASSSRLAGVSEQFF. The CDR3 DNA reads TGTGCCAGCAGCTCACGTCTAGCGGGAGTTTCTGAGCAGTTCTTC.

This clonotype was seen only a few times. The chain uses TRBV7-6 and TRBJ1-3; D is unclear. Trimming left V 5 bases short and J 3 bases short, with 11 bases between. The CDR3 consists of 14 residues. Germline V gives CDR1 SGHVS, CDR2 FNYEAQ. The CDR3 reads CASSPAGLGNTIYF. Written as DNA, the CDR3 is TGTGCCAGCAGCCCCGCCGGACTTGGAAACACCATATATTTT.

This chain connects TRBV11-2 to TRBJ2-7; weak D call: TRBD2 (7 bases). This CDR3 is built from 14 residues. V dropped 2 bases and J dropped 2 bases, with 10 bases sitting between them. Germline V lookup: CDR1 SGHAT, CDR2 FQNNGV. CDR3: CASSLSGGPYEQYV. CDR3 in DNA: TGTGCCAGCAGCTTATCCGGGGGGCCCTACGAGCAGTACGTC.

There are many counts of this clonotype. The V and J genes are TRBV7-2 and TRBJ1-2; 8 bases map to TRBD1. The CDR3 covers 15 residues. CDR1 and CDR2 (germline): SGHTA, FQGNSA. After removal of 7 bases from V and 1 base from J, the junction contained 8 bases not matched to a gene. CDR3 in amino acids: CASKTRGRGNYGYTF. In DNA form, the CDR3 reads TGTGCCAGCAAAACCAGGGGGCGGGGTAACTATGGCTACACCTTC.

V usage is TRBV12-3 or TRBV12-4 and J usage is TRBJ2-1; D is possibly TRBD2 (5 bases). This CDR3 spans 14 amino acids. With 2 bases removed from V and 12 bases from J, the gap between germline ends came to 17 bases. The CDR3 DNA is TGTGCCAGCAGTTTATCCGGGATAGTCATAGGGCAGTTCTTC. This translates into CASSLSGIVIGQFF.

The V call is TRBV20-1, the J call TRBJ2-1; 7 bases map to TRBD1. Trimming took 2 bases from V and 2 from J; bases not matched to a gene: 6. The CDR3 extends over 15 amino acids. The germline V gene has CDR1 DFQATT and CDR2 SNEGSKA (reference sequence). In DNA, the CDR3 is TGCAGTGCTAGAAGTAAGCAGGGGGCCTACAATGAGCAGTTCTTC. This sequence encodes CSARSKQGAYNEQFF.

This clonotype has at least ten counts. This chain joins TRBV7-2 and TRBJ2-7; D gene uncertain. CDR1 is SGHTA and CDR2 is FQGNSA in the germline V gene. Trimming took 4 bases from V and 0 from J, leaving 4 bases between them. CDR3 length: 12 amino acids. The DNA for the CDR3 is TGTGCCAGCAGCTCGAGCTCCTACGAGCAGTACTTC. This sequence encodes CASSSSSYEQYF.

CDR3 coding DNA: TGTGCCAGCAGCTTGAGGACTGAAGCTTTCTTT. Encoded protein: CASSLRTEAFF. The chain couples TRBV12-3 or TRBV12-4 to TRBJ1-1, with D unclear. Trimming removed 6 bases at V and 5 bases at J, with 7 bases between. The CDR3 consists of 11 residues.

This chain uses TRBV7-2 with TRBJ1-1; 9 positions agree with TRBD1. V lost 5 bases to trimming and J lost 4 bases; unmatched junction nucleotides: 5. The CDR3 runs 14 residues. Germline assignment: CDR1 SGHTA and CDR2 FQGNSA. CDR3 DNA: TGTGCCAGCAGCAGTGCGACAGGGGGCACTGAAGCTTTCTTT. It yields the protein CASSSATGGTEAFF.

This clonotype has a handful of counts. This sequence joins TRBV5-1 and TRBJ1-1; 8 bases are a match to TRBD1. This CDR3 region has 13 residues. Germline values: CDR1 SGHRS, CDR2 YFSETQ. The V and J ends lost 7 bases and 6 bases, in that order; junction bases with no gene match: 8. In DNA, the CDR3 is TGCGCCAGCTCGACAGGGGATAGAGCTGAAGCTTTCTTT. It is translated as CASSTGDRAEAFF.

The chain joins TRBV11-2 to TRBJ1-3; D not certain. This CDR3 is built from 15 residues. Per the germline V gene, CDR1 is SGHAT and CDR2 is FQNNGV. Trimming shortened V by 4 bases and J by 0 bases, and 10 bases separated the two germline ends. The CDR3 DNA reads as TGTGCCAGCAGCTATTACTCGATCTCTGGAAACACCATATATTTT. Amino acids: CASSYYSISGNTIYF.

V gene TRBV4-1 combines with J gene TRBJ2-4; TRBD1 matches 8 bases. Per the germline V gene, CDR1 is MGHRA and CDR2 is YSYEKL. V shed 3 bases and J 1 base; nucleotides not matched to a gene: 8. The CDR3 is 17 amino acids. CDR3 loop: CASSQVDRGPAKNIQYF. CDR3 DNA: TGCGCCAGCAGCCAGGTAGACAGGGGACCCGCCAAAAACATTCAGTACTTC.

The V gene is TRBV5-4, the J gene TRBJ2-2, with D perhaps matching TRBD1 or TRBD2 (5 bases each). The germline V and J ends were trimmed by 2 bases and 6 bases, with 14 bases remaining between them. This CDR3 has 15 amino acids. CDR1 and CDR2 from the germline V gene are SGHNT and YYREEE (reference sequence). CDR3 in DNA: TGTGCCAGCAGCTTCGGGACCCGCCAGCCCGGGGAGCTGTTTTTT. Amino acid sequence: CASSFGTRQPGELFF.

This clonotype occurred many times. The gene calls are TRBV20-1 and TRBJ1-4; TRBD1 matches at 8 bases. The V gene's germline CDR1 is DFQATT and CDR2 SNEGSKA (reference sequence). CDR3 length: 16 residues. V was clipped by 3 bases and J by 2 bases; unmatched bases: 8. CDR3 sequence reads: CSARGRQGITNEKLFF. CDR3 nucleotide sequence: TGCAGTGCTAGGGGGAGACAGGGGATTACTAATGAAAAACTGTTTTTT.

The chain carries TRBV7-2 and TRBJ1-4, with 10 bases identical to TRBD1. The germline V gene encodes CDR1 SGHTA and CDR2 FQGNSA. The CDR3 consists of 15 residues. V lost 6 bases and J lost 7; bases outside the gene matches: 8. CDR3 loop: CASRSGTGVGEKLFF. CDR3 coding DNA: TGTGCCAGCAGATCCGGGACAGGGGTCGGTGAAAAACTGTTTTTT.

The gene calls are TRBV14 and TRBJ2-1; TRBD2 might be the D (6 bases). V dropped 1 base and J dropped 5 bases, with 12 bases sitting between them. Germline CDR1 SGHDN, CDR2 FVKESK. This CDR3 is built from 15 residues. CDR3 in DNA: TGTGCCAGCAGCCAAGTGGCGGGGAGGAACAATGAGCAGTTCTTC. This codes for CASSQVAGRNNEQFF.

This clonotype was picked up many times. V gene TRBV7-2 combines with J gene TRBJ2-6; either TRBD1 or TRBD2 may supply D (5 bases each). The CDR3 length is 17 residues. Trimming shortened V by 2 bases and J by 1 base, and 12 bases separated the two germline ends. The germline V gene has CDR1 SGHTA and CDR2 FQGNSA. CDR3 in amino acids: CASSLSVGVSGANVLTF. CDR3 in DNA: TGTGCCAGCAGCTTATCCGTGGGGGTTTCTGGGGCCAACGTCCTGACTTTC. Drawing the rest from reference TRBV7-2 and TRBJ2-6, the complete variable domain is GAGVSQSPSNKVTEKGKDVELRCDPISGHTALYWYRQSLGQGLEFLIYFQGNSAPDKSGLPSDRFSAERTGGSVSTLTIQRTQQEDSAVYLCASSLSVGVSGANVLTFGAGSRLTVL.

V usage is TRBV3-1 and J usage is TRBJ2-7, with a possible D match to TRBD1 (6 bases). The germline gives CDR1 LGHDT, CDR2 YNNKEL (reference sequence). The CDR3 extends over 15 amino acids. Trimming pared 6 bases from V and 7 bases from J, leaving 22 bases between. CDR3 DNA: TGTGCCAGCAGTCCCGGGACCTCAGGGGATGGGGAGCAGTACGTC. As protein: CASSPGTSGDGEQYV.

In this sample, this clonotype turned up a few times. The CDR3 sequence is CASSLWDPGTQYF. The DNA for the CDR3 is TGTGCCAGCAGCTTATGGGACCCGGGGACCCAGTACTTC. V gene TRBV7-2 combines with J gene TRBJ2-5; tentatively, D is TRBD1 or TRBD2 (5 bases each). The CDR3 covers 13 residues. Per germline, CDR1 SGHTA and CDR2 FQGNSA. Trimming left V 2 bases short and J 7 bases short, with 11 bases between. Based on the CDR3 plus reference TRBV7-2 and TRBJ2-5, the full variable domain is GAGVSQSPSNKVTEKGKDVELRCDPISGHTALYWYRQSLGQGLEFLIYFQGNSAPDKSGLPSDRFSAERTGGSVSTLTIQRTQQEDSAVYLCASSLWDPGTQYFGPGTRLLVL.

The rearrangement joins TRBV6-4 to TRBJ2-3; 9 bases map to TRBD2. J gave up 4 bases and V 0 bases, and 14 bases lay outside the gene matches. The CDR3 runs 19 residues. Germline V gene data show CDR1 as MRHNA and CDR2 as SNTAGT. The chain's CDR3 is CASSDSVSSGTHAPDTQYF. As DNA, the CDR3 is TGTGCCAGCAGTGACTCCGTGTCTAGCGGGACACATGCCCCAGATACGCAGTATTTT.

The chain uses TRBV4-3 and TRBJ2-7, with TRBD2 matching 8 bases. The germline gives CDR1 LGHNA, CDR2 YSLEER. The CDR3 totals 16 residues. V lost 0 bases to trimming and J lost 3 bases; unmatched junction nucleotides: 7. The CDR3 region has the DNA TGCGCCAGCAGCCAAGATCGGGGGGGCCCCCGCTACGAGCAGTACTTC. This encodes CASSQDRGGPRYEQYF.

This chain links TRBV27 with TRBJ2-7; D is ambiguous. Germline loops: CDR1 MNHEY, CDR2 SMNVEV (reference sequence). This CDR3 is 12 amino acids long. Trimming shortened V by 5 bases and J by 4 bases, and 9 bases separated the two germline ends. The CDR3 region is CASSPSHYEQYF. The DNA of the CDR3 is TGTGCCAGCAGTCCCTCCCATTACGAGCAGTACTTC.

The chain links TRBV24-1 to TRBJ2-3; D is unclear. The CDR3 is 13 residues long. V was shortened by 5 bases and J by 2 bases, with 7 bases between the two germline ends. Germline V gene data show CDR1 as KGHDR and CDR2 as SFDVKD. Written as DNA, the CDR3 is TGTGCCACCAGTGTGGCTGCCACAGATACGCAGTATTTT. It specifies CATSVAATDTQYF.

This clonotype was detected only a few times. The chain links TRBV6-5 to TRBJ1-2, with no clear D. The CDR3 covers 16 residues. The V end was cut by 5 bases, the J end by 6 bases, with 22 bases between. CDR1 and CDR2 (germline): MNHEY, SVGAGI. DNA for the CDR3: TGTGCCAGCAGTCCTGGAACTTGGGGAGGACCCAATGGCTACACCTTC. Residues: CASSPGTWGGPNGYTF.

There are many counts of this clonotype. V is TRBV7-2 and J is TRBJ1-6; D might be TRBD1 (6 bases). CDR3 length: 15 residues. Germline loops: CDR1 SGHTA, CDR2 FQGNSA. V was pared by 2 bases and J by 6 bases, with 11 bases between. CDR3 sequence (DNA): TGTGCCAGCAGCTTACGGAGGGGGAGTAATTCACCCCTCCACTTT. This encodes CASSLRRGSNSPLHF.

The chain is built from TRBV5-1 and TRBJ2-1, with 14 bases fitting TRBD2. The CDR3 loop spans 16 amino acids. With V trimmed by 2 bases and J by 7 bases, 5 bases remained unmatched. Germline V gene sequence: CDR1 SGHRS, CDR2 YFSETQ. CDR3 coding DNA: TGCGCCAGCAGCTTAATAGGGACTAGCGGGAGAAATGAGCAGTTCTTC. This sequence encodes CASSLIGTSGRNEQFF. The entire variable domain, with the rest obtained from reference TRBV5-1 and TRBJ2-1, is as follows: KAGVTQTPRYLIKTRGQQVTLSCSPISGHRSVSWYQQTPGQGLQFLFEYFSETQRNKGNFPGRFSGRQFSNSRSEMNVSTLELGDSALYLCASSLIGTSGRNEQFFGPGTRLTVL.

This clonotype was picked up many times. Sequence at one end of the junction differs from germline and may be a read error. CDR3 in DNA: TGTGCCAGCAGCGTAGACAGGAGGGAGACCCAGTACTTC. Its protein is CASSVDRRETQYF. The V and J genes are TRBV11-3 and TRBJ2-5, with D perhaps TRBD1 (6 bases). This CDR3 spans 13 amino acids. The germline gives CDR1 SGHNT, CDR2 YENEEA.

The sample holds many counts of this clonotype. The rearrangement links TRBV7-8 to TRBJ2-1; D not certain. Trimming removed 4 bases from V and 7 bases from J, with 8 bases in between. CDR1 SGHVS and CDR2 FQNEAQ come from the germline V gene. The CDR3 is made up of 12 amino acids. The CDR3 DNA reads as TGTGCCAGCAGCTCAACGATTAATGAGCAGTTCTTC. Translated, it gives CASSSTINEQFF. The full variable domain, in which reference TRBV7-8 and TRBJ2-1 provide the parts outside the CDR3, is GAGVSQSPRYKVAKRGQDVALRCDPISGHVSLFWYQQALGQGPEFLTYFQNEAQLDKSGLPSDRFFAERPEGSVSTLKIQRTQQEDSAVYLCASSSTINEQFFGPGTRLTVL.

This chain links TRBV7-6 with TRBJ2-2; D might be TRBD1 (6 bases). CDR1 and CDR2 from the germline V gene are SGHVS and FNYEAQ. Between the trimmed V and J ends, which lost 7 bases and 2 bases, there was a span of 14 bases. This CDR3 has 15 amino acids. Here the CDR3 DNA reads TGTGCCAGCACCAGACAGGCGCGAAACACCGGGGAGCTGTTTTTT. Protein sequence: CASTRQARNTGELFF. Supplemented by reference TRBV7-6 and TRBJ2-2, the full variable domain reads GAGVSQSPRYKVTKRGQDVALRCDPISGHVSLYWYRQALGQGPEFLTYFNYEAQQDKSGLPNDRFSAERPEGSISTLTIQRTEQRDSAMYRCASTRQARNTGELFFGEGSRLTVL.